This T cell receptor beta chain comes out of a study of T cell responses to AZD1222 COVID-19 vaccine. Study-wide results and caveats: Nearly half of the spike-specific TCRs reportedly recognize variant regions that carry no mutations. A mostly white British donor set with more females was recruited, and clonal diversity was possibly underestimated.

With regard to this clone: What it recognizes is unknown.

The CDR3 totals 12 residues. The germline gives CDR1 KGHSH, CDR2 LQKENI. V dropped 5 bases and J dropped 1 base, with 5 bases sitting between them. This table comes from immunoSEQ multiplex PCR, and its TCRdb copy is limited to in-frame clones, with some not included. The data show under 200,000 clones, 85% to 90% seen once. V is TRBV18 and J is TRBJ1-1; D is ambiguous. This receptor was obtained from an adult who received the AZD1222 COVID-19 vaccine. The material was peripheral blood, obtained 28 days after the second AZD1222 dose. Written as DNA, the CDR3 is TGTGCCAGCTCAGGGCCGAACACTGAAGCTTTCTTT. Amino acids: CASSGPNTEAFF.